Listed below are T cell receptor beta chains from one sample, sequenced in a study of PD-1 blockade in classical Hodgkin lymphoma. Assay: immunoSEQ multiplex PCR; the TCRdb copy retains only in-frame clones and omits some. Seen here are about 46,000 clones, roughly 75% observed once, and the top ten hold approximately 20%. This specimen was peripheral blood mononuclear cells (PBMCs), taken before the second cycle of nivolumab. These receptors originate from a human donor with classical Hodgkin lymphoma. The CDR3 runs from the conserved cysteine through the conserved F or W. A D gene is named only where the DNA matches it firmly. Clone sizes are given selectively: once, few, many, or a class where the clone is expanded.

v_call	j_call	clone_size	d_call	cdr3_nt	cdr3_aa
TRBV6-5	TRBJ1-5	.	.	TGTGCCAGCAGGCAGGGTGGCAATCAGCCCCAGCATTTT	CASRQGGNQPQHF
TRBV7-9	TRBJ2-7	few	TRBD2	TGTGCCAGCAGCCTGCCCTTAGGTCAGCGGGGTGGCTACGAGCAGTACTTC	CASSLPLGQRGGYEQYF
TRBV19	TRBJ1-2	.	TRBD1	TGTGCCAGTAGTATATCGTTGGGACAGGGGGCAGGCTATGGCTACACCTTC	CASSISLGQGAGYGYTF
TRBV7-9	TRBJ2-4	.	.	TGTGCCAGCAGCCAGGACGGAGCGAATTGGGTCATTCAGTACTTC	CASSQDGANWVIQYF
TRBV6-6	TRBJ2-1	.	.	TGTGCCAGCAGTAATAGCGTCCACAATGAGCAGTTCTTC	CASSNSVHNEQFF
TRBV7-2	TRBJ2-1	.	TRBD2	TGTGCCAGCAGCTTAAACCCGGGGGGGACTTGGGAGCAGTTCTTC	CASSLNPGGTWEQFF
TRBV19	TRBJ2-5	.	.	TGTGCCAGTAGTGTCAGGGGAGGGGAGACCCAGTACTTC	CASSVRGGETQYF
TRBV5-8	TRBJ2-5	few	TRBD2	TGTGCCAGCAGTCCCGCCGGGGGGGCGCGAGAGACCCAGTACTTC	CASSPAGGARETQYF
TRBV6-5	TRBJ2-2	.	.	TGTGTCAGCAGTGCCGACAGGAACACCGGGGAGCTGTTTTTT	CVSSADRNTGELFF
TRBV28	TRBJ1-4	.	.	TGTGCCAGCAGTCCCCCAGACAGAGTGACTGAAAAACTGTTTTTT	CASSPPDRVTEKLFF
TRBV2	TRBJ2-5	.	TRBD1	TGTGCCAGCAGTGGATACAGGGGGGCAGAGACCCAGTACTTC	CASSGYRGAETQYF
TRBV18	TRBJ2-5	.	.	TGTGCCAGCTCACCGAGGAGAGAGACCCAGTACTTC	CASSPRRETQYF
TRBV7-8	TRBJ2-5	few	.	TGTGCCAGCAGCCTCCGACGAGCGTATCAAGAGACCCAGTACTTC	CASSLRRAYQETQYF
TRBV5-1	TRBJ2-1	once	.	TGCGCCAGCAGCTTCATCCGAGGGGAATCCTACAATGAGCAGTTCTTC	CASSFIRGESYNEQFF
TRBV7-9	TRBJ2-1	.	TRBD2	TGTGCCAGCAGCAAAATTGTAGCGGGCGTCTACAATGAGCAGTTCTTC	CASSKIVAGVYNEQFF
TRBV5-4	TRBJ2-5	.	TRBD2	TGTGCCAGCAGCCTGGGGGGGAACCAAGAGACCCAGTACTTC	CASSLGGNQETQYF
TRBV5-4	TRBJ1-4	.	.	TGTGCCAGCAGCGCACCGGGCGGGAAGTCGGAAAAACTGTTTTTT	CASSAPGGKSEKLFF
TRBV11-3	TRBJ2-6	.	.	TGTGCCAGCAGCTTAGTACTCTCTGGGGCCAACGTCCTGACTTTC	CASSLVLSGANVLTF
TRBV28	TRBJ2-2	medium-sized	TRBD2	TGTGCCAGCAGTCCGACTAGCGGGAACACCGGGGAGCTGTTTTTT	CASSPTSGNTGELFF
TRBV11-2	TRBJ1-1	once	.	TGTGCCAGCAGCTTACGGTCTCTGCAGGGGAGTCAAACTGAAGCTTTCTTT	CASSLRSLQGSQTEAFF
TRBV11-2	TRBJ1-2	.	.	TGTGCCAGCAGCTTAGTGGCCTTCGGGGCCGGGCGAATCGGCTACACCTTC	CASSLVAFGAGRIGYTF
TRBV6-1	TRBJ1-4	.	TRBD1	TGTGCCAGCAGGAGACAGGGGGCCGGGGAAAAACTGTTTTTT	CASRRQGAGEKLFF
TRBV5-1	TRBJ2-2	.	TRBD2	TGCGCCAGCAGCAACGGACTAGCGGGACAAACCGGGGAGCTGTTTTTT	CASSNGLAGQTGELFF
TRBV6-6	TRBJ2-7	.	.	TGTGCCAGCAGTTTTACCTACGAGCAGTACTTC	CASSFTYEQYF
TRBV11-1	TRBJ2-5	.	TRBD2	TGTGCCAGCAGCCGCGGGGGTCGGGAGACCCAGTACTTC	CASSRGGRETQYF
TRBV7-6	TRBJ1-5	.	.	TGTGCCAGCAGCTCCCAGGCGGGCCAACACAATCAGCCCCAGCATTTT	CASSSQAGQHNQPQHF
TRBV9	TRBJ1-2	few	.	TGTGCCAGCAGCGTCACGACCGCGGGGGAGGATTACTATGGCTACACCTTC	CASSVTTAGEDYYGYTF
TRBV27	TRBJ2-2	.	.	TGTGCCAGCAGACTAGGGGGGATCGGGGAGCTGTTTTTT	CASRLGGIGELFF